The source of this T cell receptor (beta chain) is a study of T cells in Graves' hyperthyroidism and ophthalmopathy. Amplified regions were TCR beta CDR3 sequences from RNA transcripts. In the first-round RT-PCR of the TCR CDR3, the HTBI primer set was used. From the multiplex PCR reads, TCRdb called clonotypes with MiXCR, one entry per CDR3 protein. This table holds some 690,000 distinct CDR3 sequences, approximately 15% found once. There are many counts of this clonotype. The CDR3 totals 17 residues. V lost 2 bases and J lost 3, with 17 bases in between. The V gene's germline CDR1 is LNHDA and CDR2 SQIVND (reference sequence).

The TCR was taken from a man aged 50-59 years with Graves' hyperthyroidism. The rearrangement links TRBV19 to TRBJ1-5; the D gene is possibly TRBD1 (6 bases). The sequenced material came from blood. CDR3 sequence reads: CASSIFGRGSDNQPQHF. DNA for the CDR3: TGTGCCAGTAGTATATTTGGCAGGGGATCGGACAATCAGCCCCAGCATTTT.